This entry features one T cell receptor (beta chain) sequence. What it binds is not known. Before being chosen for sequencing, patients had shown CD8+CD57+ cell expansion by flow cytometry. At blood sampling, none of the patients had yet received therapy. The sample belongs to a study of CD8+CD57+ T cells in acquired aplastic anemia. About the research overall: An average of 3.2 ug of DNA was obtained from sorted CD4+ and CD8+ cells. General study results and limits: In common between the patients and the controls were twenty-nine CD8+ CDR3 sequences.

Genomic DNA was employed as the template in profiling TCR beta VDJ and CDR3. In TCRdb, the reads were re-called with MiXCR into one record per CDR3 protein. The sample yields about 150,000 distinct CDR3 sequences, 40% to 65% seen once. The CDR3 has 12 residues. Germline CDR1 is WNHNN and CDR2 is SYGVQD (reference sequence). Trimming removed 4 bases at V and 4 bases at J, with 4 bases between. Specimen: sorted CD4+, CD8+, or CD8+CD57+ T cells (not recorded which) from PBMCs. The genes are TRBV10-1 and TRBJ2-2, with no clear D. The sequence was collected from a human donor with aplastic anemia. CDR3 in DNA: TGCGCCAGCAGTGCCCTCACCGGGGAGCTGTTTTTT. Amino acid sequence: CASSALTGELFF.